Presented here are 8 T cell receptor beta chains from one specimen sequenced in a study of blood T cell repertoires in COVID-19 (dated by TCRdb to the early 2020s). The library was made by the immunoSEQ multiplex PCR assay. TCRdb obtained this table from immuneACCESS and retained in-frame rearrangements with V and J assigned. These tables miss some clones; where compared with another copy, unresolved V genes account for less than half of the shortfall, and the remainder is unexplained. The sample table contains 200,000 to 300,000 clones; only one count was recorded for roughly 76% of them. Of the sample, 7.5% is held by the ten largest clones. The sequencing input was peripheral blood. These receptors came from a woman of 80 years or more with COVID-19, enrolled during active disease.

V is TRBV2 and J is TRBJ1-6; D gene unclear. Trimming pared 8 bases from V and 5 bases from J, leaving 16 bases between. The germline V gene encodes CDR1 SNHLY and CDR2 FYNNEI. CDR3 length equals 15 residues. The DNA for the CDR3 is TGTGCCAGCCTGAGGGAAACAGTCAATAATTCACCCCTCCACTTT. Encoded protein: CASLRETVNNSPLHF.

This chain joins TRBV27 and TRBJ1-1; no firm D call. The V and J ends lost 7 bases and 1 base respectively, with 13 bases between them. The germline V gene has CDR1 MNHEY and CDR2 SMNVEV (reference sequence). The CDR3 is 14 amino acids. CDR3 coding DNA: TGTGCCAGCATCAAATACGGGTCGAACACTGAAGCTTTCTTT. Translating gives CASIKYGSNTEAFF.

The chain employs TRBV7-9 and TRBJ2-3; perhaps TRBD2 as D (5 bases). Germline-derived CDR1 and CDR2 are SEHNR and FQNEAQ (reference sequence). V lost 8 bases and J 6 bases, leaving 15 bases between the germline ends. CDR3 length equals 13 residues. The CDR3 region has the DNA TGTGCCAGCTATCATGGGAGAACCGATACGCAGTATTTT. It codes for CASYHGRTDTQYF.

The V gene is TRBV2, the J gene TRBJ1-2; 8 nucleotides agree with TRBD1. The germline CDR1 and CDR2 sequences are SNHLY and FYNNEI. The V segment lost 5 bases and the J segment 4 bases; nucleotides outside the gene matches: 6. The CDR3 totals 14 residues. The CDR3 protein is CASSPDRASYGYTF. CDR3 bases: TGTGCCAGCAGTCCGGACAGGGCCAGCTATGGCTACACCTTC.

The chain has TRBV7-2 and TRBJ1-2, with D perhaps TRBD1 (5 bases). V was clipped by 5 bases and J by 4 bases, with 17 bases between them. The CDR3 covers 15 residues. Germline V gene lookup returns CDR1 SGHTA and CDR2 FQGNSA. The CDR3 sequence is CASSPRGVTGYGYTF. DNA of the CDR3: TGTGCCAGCAGCCCCCGGGGGGTCACGGGCTATGGCTACACCTTC.

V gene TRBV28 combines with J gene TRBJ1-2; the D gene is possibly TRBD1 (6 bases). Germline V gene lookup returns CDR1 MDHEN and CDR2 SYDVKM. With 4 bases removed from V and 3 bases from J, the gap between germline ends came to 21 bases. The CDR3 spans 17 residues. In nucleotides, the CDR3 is TGTGCCAGCAGTTCCCCCGGGACCTGGGGGCTATACTATGGCTACACCTTC. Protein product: CASSSPGTWGLYYGYTF.

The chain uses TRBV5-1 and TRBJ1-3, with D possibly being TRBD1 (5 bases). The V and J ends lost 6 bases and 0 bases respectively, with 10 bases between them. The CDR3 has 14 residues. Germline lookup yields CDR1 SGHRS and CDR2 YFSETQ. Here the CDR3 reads CASKVQGSGNTIYF. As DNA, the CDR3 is TGCGCCAGCAAGGTCCAGGGCTCTGGAAACACCATATATTTT.

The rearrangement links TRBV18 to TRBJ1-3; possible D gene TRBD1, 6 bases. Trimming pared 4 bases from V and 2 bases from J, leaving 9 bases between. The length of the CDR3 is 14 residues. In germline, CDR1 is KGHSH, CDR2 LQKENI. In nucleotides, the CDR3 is TGTGCCAGCTCACTCTCAGGGGCTGGAAACACCATATATTTT. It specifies CASSLSGAGNTIYF.